Listed here are 11 T cell receptor beta chains from one sample, sequenced in a study of cytomegalovirus exposure and HLA in healthy donors. PCR employed 60 Vbeta and 13 Jbeta primers. Generated by immunoSEQ multiplex PCR, the TCRdb table keeps only in-frame clones and is missing some. The sample has tens of thousands of clones, approximately 80% seen once. Sequencing was done on a sample of PBMCs. The source of these receptors is a man aged 25 to 40 in good health and CMV-seronegative.

This clone is a singleton in its sample. The V call is TRBV7-9, the J call TRBJ1-3; D is ambiguous. The V gene lost 5 bases and the J gene lost 0 bases, with 11 bases spanning the gap. This CDR3 region has 15 residues. In germline, CDR1 is SEHNR, CDR2 FQNEAQ (reference sequence). The chain's CDR3 is CASSPRGISGNTIYF. DNA of the CDR3: TGTGCCAGCAGCCCTCGAGGGATCTCTGGAAACACCATATATTTT.

The chain recombines TRBV18 with TRBJ1-2; TRBD1 matches at 7 bases. Germline V gene lookup returns CDR1 KGHSH and CDR2 LQKENI. The CDR3 is 15 amino acids. Trimming took 4 bases from V and 4 from J; bases not matched to a gene: 9. In nucleotides, the CDR3 is TGTGCCAGCTCACGTGATATTACAGGGGTCTATGGCTACACCTTC. This codes for CASSRDITGVYGYTF. Combining the CDR3 with reference TRBV18 and TRBJ1-2 gives the whole variable domain NAGVMQNPRHLVRRRGQEARLRCSPMKGHSHVYWYRQLPEEGLKFMVYLQKENIIDESGMPKERFSAEFPKEGPSILRIQQVVRGDSAAYFCASSRDITGVYGYTFGSGTRLTVV.

This clone was recorded only once. This sequence joins TRBV7-9 and TRBJ2-3, with 10 bases aligning to TRBD2. V lost 6 bases, J lost 6 bases, and 9 bases stayed unmatched. Germline CDR1 SEHNR, CDR2 FQNEAQ (reference sequence). The CDR3 loop spans 15 amino acids. CDR3 nucleotides: TGTGCCAGCAGACGGCTAGCGGGAGACCTGGATACGCAGTATTTT. This gives the protein CASRRLAGDLDTQYF. Full variable domain (outside the CDR3, taken from reference TRBV7-9 and TRBJ2-3): DTGVSQNPRHKITKRGQNVTFRCDPISEHNRLYWYRQTLGQGPEFLTYFQNEAQLEKSRLLSDRFSAERPKGSFSTLEIQRTEQGDSAMYLCASRRLAGDLDTQYFGPGTRLTVL.

This chain uses TRBV7-6 with TRBJ1-3; 7 nucleotides line up with TRBD1. With V trimmed by 1 base and J by 3 bases, 3 bases remained unmatched. The CDR3 has 15 amino acids. Germline CDR1 and CDR2: SGHVS and FNYEAQ. The DNA of the CDR3 is TGTGCCAGCAGCTTAGGACAGGGCGGTGGAAACACCATATATTTT. This gives the protein CASSLGQGGGNTIYF.

The gene calls are TRBV29-1 and TRBJ2-1; 7 nucleotides match TRBD2. Germline CDR1 and CDR2: SQVTM and ANQGSEA. The CDR3 runs to 16 residues. The trim removed 1 base at V and 5 bases at J, leaving 11 bases unmatched. The CDR3, as DNA: TGCAGCGTTGAAGTCCGACTAGCCTCAATACACAATGAGCAGTTCTTC. Its translation is CSVEVRLASIHNEQFF.

J is TRBJ1-2 and V is TRBV30; no definite D call. Between the trimmed V and J ends, which lost 7 bases and 3 bases, there was a span of 9 bases. There are 11 residues in the CDR3. Germline lookup yields CDR1 GTSNPN and CDR2 SVGIG (reference sequence). The CDR3 DNA follows: TGTGCCTTTGGGGAGGACTATGGCTACACCTTC. This gives the protein CAFGEDYGYTF.

CDR3: CASSPGTSGYEQYF. The CDR3, as DNA: TGTGCCAGCAGCCCAGGGACTAGCGGCTACGAGCAGTACTTC. The chain recombines TRBV28 with TRBJ2-7; 11 nucleotides agree with TRBD2. The trim removed 6 bases at V and 3 bases at J, leaving 4 bases unmatched. Germline V CDR1 and CDR2: MDHEN, SYDVKM. CDR3 size: 14 residues.

This clone came up once. V and J are TRBV19 and TRBJ1-2; 8 bases line up with TRBD1. This CDR3 region has 14 residues. Germline trimming cut 2 bases from V and 6 bases from J; bases unmatched to any gene: 5. Germline V gives CDR1 LNHDA, CDR2 SQIVND (reference sequence). The CDR3 DNA is TGTGCCAGTAGTATATACGACAGGGGTAATGGCTACACCTTC. Translating gives CASSIYDRGNGYTF.

This clone was observed once. The chain couples TRBV13 to TRBJ2-1; TRBD2 is a possible D gene (6 bases). The CDR3 runs 18 residues. The germline CDR1 and CDR2 sequences are PRHDT and FYEKMQ (reference sequence). V lost 3 bases, J lost 0 bases, and 18 bases lay in between. Here the CDR3 reads CASSFGGSGLTSYNEQFF. CDR3 nucleotides: TGTGCCAGCAGCTTTGGGGGTAGCGGACTAACCTCCTACAATGAGCAGTTCTTC.

The J gene is TRBJ2-3, the V gene TRBV12-5, with 10 bases identical to TRBD2. There are 15 residues in the CDR3. Per germline, CDR1 LGHNT and CDR2 FRNRAP. Trimming cost V 9 bases and J 5 bases; bases outside gene matches: 11. In DNA form, the CDR3 reads TGTGCTAGCCAACAGCGGGGGGGATGGGAAGATACGCAGTATTTT. Its protein product is CASQQRGGWEDTQYF.

The chain carries TRBV7-2 and TRBJ2-1; D possibly corresponds to TRBD1 (6 bases). Deletions cut 3 bases from V and 9 bases from J, with 12 bases between. Looked up from germline, CDR1 is SGHTA and CDR2 is FQGNSA. The CDR3 has 13 amino acids. The CDR3 spells CASSFDRQAEQFF. The CDR3 DNA reads TGTGCCAGCAGCTTCGACAGGCAGGCTGAGCAGTTCTTC. The entire variable domain, with the rest obtained from reference TRBV7-2 and TRBJ2-1, is as follows: GAGVSQSPSNKVTEKGKDVELRCDPISGHTALYWYRQSLGQGLEFLIYFQGNSAPDKSGLPSDRFSAERTGGSVSTLTIQRTQQEDSAVYLCASSFDRQAEQFFGPGTRLTVL.